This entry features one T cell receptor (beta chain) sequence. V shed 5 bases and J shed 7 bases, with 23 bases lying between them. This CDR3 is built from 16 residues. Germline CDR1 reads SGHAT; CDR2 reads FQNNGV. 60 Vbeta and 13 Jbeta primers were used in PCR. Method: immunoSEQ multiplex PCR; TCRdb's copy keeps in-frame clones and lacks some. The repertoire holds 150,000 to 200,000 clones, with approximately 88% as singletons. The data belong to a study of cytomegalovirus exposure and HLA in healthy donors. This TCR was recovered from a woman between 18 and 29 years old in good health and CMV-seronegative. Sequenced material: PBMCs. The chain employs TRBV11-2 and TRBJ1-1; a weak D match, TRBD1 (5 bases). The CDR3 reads CASSPGQGGSPSEAFF. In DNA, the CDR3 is TGTGCCAGCAGCCCCGGGCAGGGTGGAAGCCCCAGTGAAGCTTTCTTT.